Below are 13 T cell receptor beta chains sequenced from a single sample in a study of vaccination effects on CD4 cells after COVID-19. Profiling relied on immunoSEQ multiplex PCR, and the TCRdb table lists in-frame clones only, not all of them. The sample contains 40,000 or so clones, 60% to 75% of which appear only once. ViraFEST used viral peptide pools to expand antigen-specific CD4+ T cells before sequencing. Following a roughly eleven-day culture, CD4+ T cells were purified. This individual contracted SARS-CoV-2 between March and December 2020, as verified by PCR. These receptors' targets are unknown. Sequences were derived from CD4+ T cells from PBMCs cultured with a peptide pool, sampled before COVID-19 vaccination. The receptors originated from a human donor who had a prior SARS-CoV-2 infection.

The chain employs TRBV6-5 and TRBJ2-3, with 7 bases matching TRBD2. Germline assignment: CDR1 MNHEY and CDR2 SVGAGI. This CDR3 spans 16 amino acids. The V gene end was trimmed by 3 bases and the J gene end by 2 bases; junction bases not matched to a gene: 8. CDR3 amino acids: CASSYGAGYFTDTQYF. The CDR3 nucleotides are TGTGCCAGCAGTTATGGAGCGGGATATTTCACAGATACGCAGTATTTT.

CDR3 bases: TGTGCCAGCAGCCGAGGGTTGGTCGAAAAACTGTTTTTT. Protein product: CASSRGLVEKLFF. The chain carries TRBV14 and TRBJ1-4; the D is unclear. V lost 4 bases, J lost 8 bases, and 11 bases lay in between. This CDR3 comprises 13 residues. CDR1 and CDR2 (germline): SGHDN, FVKESK.

This rearrangement joins TRBV19 to TRBJ1-1, with 9 bases aligning to TRBD1. The CDR3 consists of 14 residues. After removal of 4 bases from V and 4 bases from J, the junction contained 4 bases not matched to a gene. Germline assignment: CDR1 LNHDA and CDR2 SQIVND (reference sequence). CDR3 loop: CASSRVTGGTEAFF. DNA of the CDR3: TGTGCCAGTAGTAGAGTGACAGGGGGCACTGAAGCTTTCTTT.

This clone was picked up one time. For the CDR3, the DNA is TGCGCCAGCAGCTTGTATGTTGGGGATACGGTGGGTAGCTACACCTTC. Protein product: CASSLYVGDTVGSYTF. The V call is TRBV5-1, the J call TRBJ1-2; D unclear. The V gene lost 1 base and the J gene lost 9 bases, with 22 bases spanning the gap. This CDR3 spans 16 amino acids. In germline, CDR1 is SGHRS, CDR2 YFSETQ.

The chain employs TRBV7-3 and TRBJ1-2; D remains ambiguous. The germline gives CDR1 SGHTA, CDR2 FQGTGA. This CDR3 contains 14 residues. V lost 2 bases, J lost 8 bases, and 15 bases lay in between. The CDR3 coding sequence is TGTGCCAGCAGCTTAGGTCACCAAGGAGAGGGCTACACCTTC. Protein product: CASSLGHQGEGYTF. The full variable domain, in which reference TRBV7-3 and TRBJ1-2 provide the parts outside the CDR3, is GAGVSQTPSNKVTEKGKYVELRCDPISGHTALYWYRQSLGQGPEFLIYFQGTGAADDSGLPNDRFFAVRPEGSVSTLKIQRTERGDSAVYLCASSLGHQGEGYTFGSGTRLTVV.

The chain recombines TRBV5-1 with TRBJ2-2, with TRBD1 matching over 7 bases. The V gene end was trimmed by 0 bases and the J gene end by 6 bases; junction bases not matched to a gene: 8. Germline assignment: CDR1 SGHRS and CDR2 YFSETQ. The CDR3 length is 16 residues. CDR3 sequence reads: CASSLDRRQGAGELFF. As DNA, the CDR3 is TGCGCCAGCAGCTTGGATAGGAGGCAGGGGGCCGGGGAGCTGTTTTTT. The whole variable domain, remainder taken from reference TRBV5-1 and TRBJ2-2, is KAGVTQTPRYLIKTRGQQVTLSCSPISGHRSVSWYQQTPGQGLQFLFEYFSETQRNKGNFPGRFSGRQFSNSRSEMNVSTLELGDSALYLCASSLDRRQGAGELFFGEGSRLTVL.

The V call is TRBV29-1, the J call TRBJ1-5; 7 nucleotides match TRBD1. This CDR3 is built from 14 residues. Per the germline V gene, CDR1 is SQVTM and CDR2 is ANQGSEA. After removal of 7 bases from V and 2 bases from J, the junction contained 8 bases not matched to a gene. The CDR3 reads CSAVTGNGNQPQHF. The CDR3 DNA reads TGCAGCGCAGTGACAGGGAATGGCAATCAGCCCCAGCATTTT.

This clone was recorded only once. J is TRBJ2-6 and V is TRBV2; a possible D gene is TRBD2 (5 bases). The germline CDR1 and CDR2 sequences are SNHLY and FYNNEI. The CDR3 consists of 15 residues. Between the trimmed V and J ends, which lost 7 bases and 0 bases, there was a span of 10 bases. The CDR3 spells CASTPRGSGANVLTF. Here the CDR3 DNA reads TGTGCCAGCACTCCCCGGGGCTCTGGGGCCAACGTCCTGACTTTC.

This clone showed up just a few times. V gene TRBV7-9 combines with J gene TRBJ1-4, with TRBD1 as a possible D gene (5 bases). Trimming took 4 bases from V and 14 from J, leaving 17 bases between them. The CDR3 has 13 residues. The germline V gene has CDR1 SEHNR and CDR2 FQNEAQ (reference sequence). CDR3 sequence reads: CASSSLLGTGLFF. CDR3 coding DNA: TGTGCCAGCAGCTCGCTCTTGGGGACGGGGCTGTTTTTT.

The chain couples TRBV27 to TRBJ1-5; TRBD1 matches 9 bases. The CDR3 spans 21 residues. The V and J ends lost 1 base and 5 bases, in that order; junction bases with no gene match: 21. Germline-derived CDR1 and CDR2 are MNHEY and SMNVEV (reference sequence). CDR3 nucleotide sequence: TGTGCCAGCAGTTTATGTGAAAGAGGATGGACAGGGGCTCCCCCCGATCAGCCCCAGCATTTT. It is translated as CASSLCERGWTGAPPDQPQHF.

The chain recombines TRBV18 with TRBJ2-1, with D possibly TRBD1 on 5 matching bases. With 1 base removed from V and 1 base from J, the gap between germline ends came to 8 bases. From germline, CDR1 is KGHSH and CDR2 LQKENI. CDR3 length: 15 amino acids. The CDR3 region is CASSPRTQSYNEQFF. For the CDR3, the DNA is TGTGCCAGCTCACCACGGACACAGTCCTACAATGAGCAGTTCTTC.

The rearrangement uses TRBV30 and TRBJ2-1; perhaps TRBD1 as D (6 bases). CDR3 length: 16 residues. V was cut by 5 bases and J by 0 bases, with 17 bases left in between. Germline lookup yields CDR1 GTSNPN and CDR2 SVGIG (reference sequence). In DNA form, the CDR3 reads TGTGCCTGGGGAGGTGTTGGGGGCGGCTCCTACAATGAGCAGTTCTTC. It translates to CAWGGVGGGSYNEQFF. Drawing the rest from reference TRBV30 and TRBJ2-1, the complete variable domain is SQTIHQWPATLVQPVGSPLSLECTVEGTSNPNLYWYRQAAGRGLQLLFYSVGIGQISSEVPQNLSASRPQDRQFILSSKKLLLSDSGFYLCAWGGVGGGSYNEQFFGPGTRLTVL.

This clone was detected a few times. The CDR3 spells CASSPQRELFF. The CDR3 DNA reads as TGTGCCAGCAGCCCACAGAGGGAGCTGTTTTTT. V is TRBV12-3 or TRBV12-4 and J is TRBJ2-2; D unclear. The CDR3 sequence is 11 residues long. V was pared by 6 bases and J by 9 bases, with 8 bases between.